This T cell receptor beta chain is from a study of blood T cell repertoires in COVID-19. This clone was detected once. Measured with immunoSEQ multiplex PCR; TCRdb has only the in-frame clones, and not every one. Of some 62,000 clones listed, around 91% were seen once; the top ten hold 18%. Losses at the gene ends were 6 bases for V and 2 bases for J; bases not matched to a gene: 2. Germline V gene data show CDR1 as MDHEN and CDR2 as SYDVKM. The CDR3 has 14 residues. This chain uses TRBV28 with TRBJ1-2, with 11 bases fitting TRBD1. This sequence was found in a woman aged 60-70 years with COVID-19, enrolled during active disease. Material for sequencing was peripheral blood. As DNA, the CDR3 is TGTGCCAGCAGCTGGACAGGGGGCAACTATGGCTACACCTTC. This translates into CASSWTGGNYGYTF.